The 10 T cell receptor beta chains below all came from one sample that was sequenced in a study of PD-1 blockade in classical Hodgkin lymphoma. The time point was: cycle 4 day 1 (C4D1), after 5 to 7 weeks of nivolumab. All patients experienced relapse after autologous stem cell transplantation, and brentuximab vedotin exposure was variable. The method was immunoSEQ multiplex PCR; TCRdb's version includes in-frame clones alone and lacks a portion of them. The sample includes about 52,000 clones, about nine tenths of them seen just once. Here the sequenced sample was peripheral blood mononuclear cells (PBMCs), taken before the fourth cycle of nivolumab. These receptors all come from a human donor with classical Hodgkin lymphoma.

The V call is TRBV28, the J call TRBJ2-5; 8 bases fit TRBD1. The germline gives CDR1 MDHEN, CDR2 SYDVKM. With V trimmed by 11 bases and J by 2 bases, 13 bases remained unmatched. The CDR3 contains 15 residues. Here the CDR3 reads CAHQGRGRYQETQYF. CDR3 nucleotides: TGTGCCCACCAGGGCAGGGGGCGGTATCAAGAGACCCAGTACTTC.

This chain links TRBV25-1 with TRBJ2-1; D is perhaps TRBD1 or TRBD2 (5 bases each). The CDR3 is made up of 17 amino acids. Germline-derived CDR1 and CDR2 are MGHDK and SYGVNS. Trimming left V 9 bases short and J 4 bases short, with 25 bases between. CDR3 in amino acids: CASLEQVYGAGYNEQFF. The CDR3 bases are TGTGCCAGTCTTGAACAGGTTTACGGGGCCGGGTACAATGAGCAGTTCTTC.

The chain uses TRBV2 and TRBJ1-3, with D perhaps TRBD1 (5 bases). The CDR3 is 14 residues long. The germline V gene encodes CDR1 SNHLY and CDR2 FYNNEI. Trimming removed 3 bases at V and 4 bases at J, with 10 bases between. DNA of the CDR3: TGTGCCAGCAGTGAGGGGGGGACCGGAAACACCATATATTTT. Its translation is CASSEGGTGNTIYF.

V is TRBV2 and J is TRBJ1-5, with 8 positions matching TRBD1. The CDR3 length is 15 residues. The germline gives CDR1 SNHLY, CDR2 FYNNEI. V was clipped by 4 bases and J by 4 bases; unmatched bases: 6. In DNA form, the CDR3 reads TGTGCCAGCAGTGTGGACAGGGTAAGAAATCAGCCCCAGCATTTT. Protein product: CASSVDRVRNQPQHF.

The J gene is TRBJ2-3, the V gene TRBV7-9; TRBD2 matches 9 bases. The CDR3 is made up of 12 amino acids. CDR1 SEHNR and CDR2 FQNEAQ come from the germline V gene (reference sequence). The trim removed 1 base at V and 11 bases at J, leaving 1 base unmatched. The CDR3 loop reads CASSLVLAGQYF. As DNA, the CDR3 is TGTGCCAGCAGCTTAGTACTAGCGGGGCAGTATTTT. Full variable domain (missing parts from reference TRBV7-9 and TRBJ2-3): DTGVSQNPRHKITKRGQNVTFRCDPISEHNRLYWYRQTLGQGPEFLTYFQNEAQLEKSRLLSDRFSAERPKGSFSTLEIQRTEQGDSAMYLCASSLVLAGQYFGPGTRLTVL.

The V gene is TRBV4-2, the J gene TRBJ1-3, with D hard to call. From germline, CDR1 is LGHNA and CDR2 YNFKEQ. The CDR3 totals 18 residues. Trimming stripped 2 bases from V and 0 bases from J, with 17 bases between. DNA of the CDR3: TGTGCCAGCAGCCAATCCCCGGCAGCCCTCTTCTCTGGAAACACCATATATTTT. It codes for CASSQSPAALFSGNTIYF.

This clone appeared a few times. The chain has TRBV7-2 and TRBJ2-7, with D maybe TRBD1 (6 bases). Trimming pared 5 bases from V and 2 bases from J, leaving 13 bases between. Germline-derived CDR1 and CDR2 are SGHTA and FQGNSA. The CDR3 consists of 14 residues. CDR3 loop: CASSNNRAAYEQYF. The CDR3, as DNA: TGTGCCAGCAGCAACAACAGGGCAGCCTACGAGCAGTACTTC.

This chain connects TRBV28 to TRBJ1-5, with 7 bases that match TRBD1. The CDR3 totals 12 residues. Germline CDR1 reads MDHEN; CDR2 reads SYDVKM. V lost 11 bases and J lost 4; bases outside the gene matches: 5. CDR3 bases: TGTGCCTGCTCGACAGGGAATCAGCCCCAGCATTTT. Translation gives CACSTGNQPQHF.

The genes are TRBV5-4 and TRBJ2-5; the match to TRBD2 covers 11 bases. The CDR3 loop spans 15 amino acids. V lost 4 bases and J lost 5; bases outside the gene matches: 7. The germline CDR1 and CDR2 sequences are SGHNT and YYREEE (reference sequence). In nucleotides, the CDR3 is TGTGCCAGCAGCGGTAGCGGGAGGGCCGGGGAGACCCAGTACTTC. Protein product: CASSGSGRAGETQYF.

The V and J genes are TRBV27 and TRBJ1-2; D might be TRBD1 (6 bases). Germline assignment: CDR1 MNHEY and CDR2 SMNVEV (reference sequence). The CDR3 has 14 amino acids. V lost 6 bases and J lost 8, with 19 bases in between. CDR3 protein: CASSDRLRAGGYTF. The CDR3 nucleotides read TGTGCCAGCAGCGACAGGTTGAGGGCCGGGGGCTACACCTTC.